This TCR beta chain was identified in a study of blood T cell repertoires in COVID-19. The CDR3 covers 14 residues. Germline CDR1 is LGHDT and CDR2 is YNNKEL (reference sequence). Trimming stripped 5 bases from V and 4 bases from J, with 9 bases between. As processed by the authors: Amplification of reference gene primers was used by the study to estimate nucleated cell counts. The data were produced by immunoSEQ multiplex PCR, yet TCRdb's version contains in-frame clones alone and is incomplete. V, J and clone size are those of that table, while D and trimming were read from the DNA. Here the sample spans 90,000 to 140,000 clones, around 81% being singletons. This clone was observed once.

The chain combines TRBV3-1 (or the pseudogene TRBV3-2) with TRBJ2-6, with D perhaps matching TRBD1 (5 bases). The TCR comes from a woman aged 65 to 85 with acute or convalescent COVID-19. Specimen: peripheral blood. This CDR3 is CASSETAGANVLTF. CDR3 DNA: TGTGCCAGCAGCGAGACAGCCGGGGCCAACGTCCTGACTTTC.